These 9 T cell receptor beta chains were sequenced from one sample in a study of human T cells and chemical hapten exposure. TCRdb recomputed calls from the RACE reads with MiXCR, one row per CDR3 protein. The sample records 280,000 or so distinct CDR3 sequences, 7.5% to 8% being singletons. Described time point: pre-sensitization, week 0. Stated treatment: therapeutic diphenylcyclopropenone sensitization with weekly scalp DPC. This specimen was whole blood, taken in connection with sensitization to the hapten diphenylcyclopropenone (DPC). These receptors were taken from a man aged 18 to 29 with alopecia areata. Some clones in this sample may be carry-over from other donors' samples.

In its sample, this clonotype was seen many times. The rearrangement uses TRBV28 and TRBJ1-6; TRBD1 matches at 8 bases. Per germline, CDR1 MDHEN and CDR2 SYDVKM. V gave up 5 bases and J gave up 6 bases; unmatched junction bases: 12. The CDR3 runs to 17 residues. The CDR3 sequence: CASSAPRTGQRNSPLHF. CDR3 bases: TGTGCCAGCAGTGCGCCCAGGACAGGGCAGCGTAATTCACCCCTCCACTTT.

V is TRBV12-3 or TRBV12-4 and J is TRBJ1-2; D gene ambiguous. The CDR3 spans 14 residues. V lost 5 bases to trimming and J lost 0 bases, with 10 bases between them. The CDR3 loop reads CASSARSSNYGYTF. In nucleotides, the CDR3 is TGTGCCAGCAGTGCGAGGAGTTCTAACTATGGCTACACCTTC.

This clonotype was counted a few times. V usage is TRBV28 and J usage is TRBJ2-3; D possibly corresponds to TRBD2 (6 bases). The length of the CDR3 is 18 residues. Germline V gene sequence: CDR1 MDHEN, CDR2 SYDVKM. The germline V and J ends were trimmed by 3 bases and 2 bases, with 21 bases remaining between them. The CDR3 DNA follows: TGTGCCAGCAGTTTTAAGCAAAGGGCGGAGGGTTACACAGATACGCAGTATTTT. It is translated as CASSFKQRAEGYTDTQYF.

This clonotype was found many times. V and J are TRBV5-6 and TRBJ1-1; D is uncertain. Germline CDR1 is SGHDT and CDR2 is YYEEEE. The CDR3 contains 14 residues. V was pared by 4 bases and J by 1 base, with 11 bases between. CDR3 nucleotide sequence: TGTGCCAGCAGCCCCACTCCCCAGAACACTGAAGCTTTCTTT. It translates to CASSPTPQNTEAFF.

The chain links TRBV7-2 to TRBJ1-5; D remains ambiguous. Trimming pared 3 bases from V and 2 bases from J, leaving 8 bases between. The CDR3 contains 14 residues. Germline V gives CDR1 SGHTA, CDR2 FQGNSA. In DNA, the CDR3 is TGTGCCAGCAGCTTTAGGGATGGCAATCAGCCCCAGCATTTT. This translates into CASSFRDGNQPQHF.

This clonotype was counted a few times. This chain connects TRBV5-1 to TRBJ1-2; 12 bases map to TRBD1. CDR1 and CDR2 (germline): SGHRS, YFSETQ. The CDR3 covers 14 residues. With V trimmed by 4 bases and J by 6 bases, 4 bases remained unmatched. The CDR3 sequence: CASSAGTGGDGYTF. CDR3 sequence (DNA): TGCGCCAGCAGCGCCGGGACAGGGGGCGATGGCTACACCTTC.

A few counts support this clonotype. The chain recombines TRBV6-1 with TRBJ1-1; tentatively, D is TRBD1 (6 bases). This CDR3 has 13 residues. Trimming pared 4 bases from V and 4 bases from J, leaving 10 bases between. Looked up from germline, CDR1 is MNHNS and CDR2 is SASEGT. The CDR3 DNA reads as TGTGCCAGCAGTGGGGACATCTTCACTGAAGCTTTCTTT. Encoded protein: CASSGDIFTEAFF.

The rearrangement links TRBV27 to TRBJ2-3, with 11 positions matching TRBD2. The CDR3 runs to 15 residues. CDR1 is MNHEY and CDR2 is SMNVEV in the germline V gene (reference sequence). J was trimmed by 3 bases and V by 5 bases; bases with no gene match: 4. The CDR3 loop reads CASSITSGGTDTQYF. Written as DNA, the CDR3 is TGTGCCAGCAGTATAACTAGCGGGGGTACAGATACGCAGTATTTT.

The gene calls are TRBV29-1 and TRBJ1-3, with no clear D. Germline CDR1 and CDR2: SQVTM and ANQGSEA. This CDR3 is built from 14 residues. Trimming took 5 bases from V and 0 from J, leaving 11 bases between them. The CDR3 DNA reads as TGCAGCGTTAGCCCTGATGCCTCTGGAAACACCATATATTTT. It yields the protein CSVSPDASGNTIYF.